The 25 T cell receptor beta chains presented below share a single source sample, sequenced in a study of T cells in Graves' hyperthyroidism and ophthalmopathy (dated by TCRdb to between 2018 and 2021). Receptor amplification or capture employed multiplex PCR. Data came from an Illumina HiSeq 2000. The TCR beta CDR3 regions were amplified from the RNA transcripts. For the first round of RT-PCR on the TCR CDR3, the HTBI primer set was used together with the Qiagen OneStep RT-PCR kit. The public reads were reprocessed in TCRdb via fastp at Q25 and MiXCR, keeping in-frame beta chains. Each record represents a unique CDR3 protein, reported with the most common genes and DNA among its rows. This sample holds 640,000 or so distinct CDR3 sequences; 13% to 15% were observed only once. The ten largest clones add up to approximately 6.4% of the sample. Sequencing input: blood. The receptors come from a woman aged 18-35 years with Graves' ophthalmopathy.

This clonotype was picked up many times. V is TRBV11-2 and J is TRBJ2-2, with D unclear. The CDR3 consists of 15 residues. Germline CDR1 reads SGHAT; CDR2 reads FQNNGV. Trimming removed 5 bases from V and 5 bases from J, with 15 bases in between. The CDR3 bases are TGTGCCAGCAGCCCCGAGAGTATTGGGACCGGGGAGCTGTTTTTT. It yields the protein CASSPESIGTGELFF.

This clonotype has a count of ten or more. The J gene is TRBJ2-7, the V gene TRBV6-6, with 10 bases lining up with TRBD1. The CDR3 has 16 residues. V was pared by 2 bases and J by 3 bases, with 7 bases of the junction left unmatched. The germline V gene encodes CDR1 MNHNY and CDR2 SVGAGI (reference sequence). The CDR3 nucleotides read TGTGCCAGCAGTTACAGTCGAGGGACAGGGGACTACGAGCAGTACTTC. It translates to CASSYSRGTGDYEQYF.

This clonotype was recorded many times. V gene TRBV12-3 or TRBV12-4 combines with J gene TRBJ2-3; 8 bases line up with TRBD2. V shed 7 bases, J shed 5 bases, and the junction held 11 bases outside the gene matches. The CDR3 loop spans 15 amino acids. The CDR3 DNA reads TGTGCCAGCAAGAAGATCGGACTAGCCCTAGATACGCAGTATTTT. Amino acid sequence: CASKKIGLALDTQYF.

This clonotype was found many times. J is TRBJ2-2 and V is TRBV28; D is unresolved. CDR3 length: 14 amino acids. Trimming cost V 3 bases and J 1 base, with 6 bases left between them. CDR1 MDHEN and CDR2 SYDVKM come from the germline V gene. In DNA form, the CDR3 reads TGTGCCAGCAGTTTCATAGGGAACACCGGGGAGCTGTTTTTT. Encoded protein: CASSFIGNTGELFF.

Sample share makes this clonotype medium-sized. This chain connects TRBV7-2 to TRBJ2-3, with unresolved D. Germline assignment: CDR1 SGHTA and CDR2 FQGNSA. This CDR3 has 13 amino acids. V lost 4 bases to trimming and J lost 9 bases, with 14 bases between them. The CDR3, as DNA: TGTGCCAGCAGCTCCTTCTCCCTAGGCACGCAGTATTTT. Protein: CASSSFSLGTQYF. Combining the CDR3 with reference TRBV7-2 and TRBJ2-3 gives the whole variable domain GAGVSQSPSNKVTEKGKDVELRCDPISGHTALYWYRQSLGQGLEFLIYFQGNSAPDKSGLPSDRFSAERTGGSVSTLTIQRTQQEDSAVYLCASSSFSLGTQYFGPGTRLTVL.

Ten or more counts support this clonotype. The chain has TRBV20-1 and TRBJ2-1, with TRBD2 matching over 15 bases. Unmatched junction bases numbered 10, after V lost 3 bases and J lost 1 base. The CDR3 is made up of 19 amino acids. Per germline, CDR1 DFQATT and CDR2 SNEGSKA (reference sequence). The CDR3 loop reads CSARIGGGTSGRSYNEQFF. The CDR3 DNA sequence: TGCAGTGCTAGGATTGGTGGGGGGACTAGCGGGAGGTCCTACAATGAGCAGTTCTTC.

This clonotype was observed at least ten times. The chain joins TRBV2 to TRBJ1-2; D may be TRBD1 (5 bases). Trimming cost V 6 bases and J 4 bases, with 12 bases left between them. There are 13 residues in the CDR3. Germline V CDR1 and CDR2: SNHLY, FYNNEI. In DNA form, the CDR3 reads TGTGCCAGCAGCCCGGGACCTCCCTATGGCTACACCTTC. This codes for CASSPGPPYGYTF.

This clonotype was seen a few times. The chain couples TRBV6-1 to TRBJ2-3; either TRBD1 or TRBD2 may fit D (10 bases each). The CDR3 extends over 17 amino acids. Looked up from germline, CDR1 is MNHNS and CDR2 is SASEGT. V was cut by 6 bases and J by 5 bases, with 24 bases left in between. The CDR3 sequence: CASSPGTGASGRDTQYF. In DNA, the CDR3 is TGTGCCAGCAGCCCCGGGACAGGGGCTAGCGGGAGAGATACGCAGTATTTT.

This clonotype was seen a few times. The CDR3 protein is CASPPGEGETQYF. CDR3 nucleotide sequence: TGTGCCAGCCCCCCAGGGGAGGGAGAGACCCAGTACTTC. J is TRBJ2-5 and V is TRBV7-9, with a weak D call TRBD2 (7 bases). Trimming stripped 8 bases from V and 4 bases from J, with 14 bases between. The CDR3 is 13 amino acids. The germline V gene encodes CDR1 SEHNR and CDR2 FQNEAQ (reference sequence).

This clonotype was observed at least ten times. The rearrangement joins TRBV7-9 to TRBJ2-7; 7 bases fit TRBD2. The CDR3 runs to 15 residues. The V gene end was trimmed by 5 bases and the J gene end by 2 bases; junction bases not matched to a gene: 9. Looked up from germline, CDR1 is SEHNR and CDR2 is FQNEAQ (reference sequence). The CDR3 sequence is CASSPSSGETYEQYF. In DNA form, the CDR3 reads TGTGCCAGCAGCCCGTCTAGCGGAGAAACCTACGAGCAGTACTTC.

This clonotype was recorded many times. The gene calls are TRBV11-3 and TRBJ2-5; TRBD1 might be the D (6 bases). V lost 5 bases and J lost 5, with 18 bases in between. CDR3 length equals 15 residues. Germline lookup yields CDR1 SGHNT and CDR2 YENEEA. The CDR3 reads CASSQGQSQGETQYF. CDR3 nucleotides: TGTGCCAGCAGCCAAGGACAGAGCCAGGGGGAGACCCAGTACTTC. The full variable domain, completed using reference TRBV11-3 and TRBJ2-5, is EAGVVQSPRYKIIEKKQPVAFWCNPISGHNTLYWYLQNLGQGPELLIRYENEEAVDDSQLPKDRFSAERLKGVDSTLKIQPAELGDSAVYLCASSQGQSQGETQYFGPGTRLLVL.

This clonotype was counted at least ten times. The chain links TRBV6-2 or TRBV6-3 to TRBJ2-1; 10 nucleotides line up with TRBD2. Germline CDR1 and CDR2: MNHEY and SVGEGT. V lost 3 bases and J lost 3; bases outside the gene matches: 14. CDR3 length equals 19 residues. CDR3 protein: CASSYPTGTSVTLYNEQFF. Here the CDR3 DNA reads TGTGCCAGCAGTTATCCCACCGGGACTAGCGTAACTCTCTACAATGAGCAGTTCTTC.

The chain combines TRBV28 with TRBJ1-2, with no clear D. V shed 2 bases and J shed 8 bases, with 18 bases lying between them. This CDR3 comprises 15 residues. Germline CDR1 and CDR2: MDHEN and SYDVKM. Written as DNA, the CDR3 is TGTGCCAGCAGTTTAACGGGAGCCTTCGGGTGGGGCTACACCTTC. Its protein product is CASSLTGAFGWGYTF.

This clonotype was recorded at least ten times. This rearrangement joins TRBV11-2 to TRBJ2-7; D ambiguous. There are 15 residues in the CDR3. Looked up from germline, CDR1 is SGHAT and CDR2 is FQNNGV. V lost 1 base to trimming and J lost 0 bases, with 10 bases between them. CDR3 bases: TGTGCCAGCAGCTTAGGCGTAGGCAGCTCCTACGAGCAGTACTTC. Translating it yields CASSLGVGSSYEQYF.

The rearrangement joins TRBV3-1 to TRBJ2-2, with TRBD1 identical over 9 bases. The CDR3 is 16 amino acids. From germline, CDR1 is LGHDT and CDR2 YNNKEL (reference sequence). V trimming: 3 bases; J trimming: 4 bases; junction bases outside the gene matches: 6. CDR3 region: CASSHETGGLTGELFF. The CDR3 DNA is TGTGCCAGCAGCCACGAAACAGGGGGCCTCACCGGGGAGCTGTTTTTT.

A few counts support this clonotype. The CDR3 region is CASSTLGQGYGYTF. The CDR3 DNA follows: TGTGCCAGCAGTACACTGGGACAGGGGTATGGCTACACCTTC. V and J are TRBV28 and TRBJ1-2, with 10 bases aligning to TRBD1. Germline V gives CDR1 MDHEN, CDR2 SYDVKM. V trimming: 5 bases; J trimming: 5 bases; junction bases outside the gene matches: 5. The CDR3 covers 14 residues.

The sample holds a few counts of this clonotype. V gene TRBV12-3 or TRBV12-4 combines with J gene TRBJ2-1; D may be TRBD2 (6 bases). The CDR3 is made up of 14 amino acids. The V and J ends lost 1 base and 8 bases respectively, with 12 bases between them. The CDR3 DNA is TGTGCCAGCAGTTTAGGTGGCGGGATTGATGAGCAGTTCTTC. Translated: CASSLGGGIDEQFF.

The chain employs TRBV28 and TRBJ2-2, with TRBD2 matching 11 bases. The germline CDR1 and CDR2 sequences are MDHEN and SYDVKM. The CDR3 totals 17 residues. Unmatched junction bases numbered 9, after V lost 3 bases and J lost 6 bases. The CDR3 nucleotides are TGTGCCAGCAGTTTTCCGGAGACTAGCGGGAAAGCCGGGGAGCTGTTTTTT. This sequence encodes CASSFPETSGKAGELFF. The variable domain in full, with the rest retrieved from reference TRBV28 and TRBJ2-2, is DVKVTQSSRYLVKRTGEKVFLECVQDMDHENMFWYRQDPGLGLRLIYFSYDVKMKEKGDIPEGYSVSREKKERFSLILESASTNQTSMYLCASSFPETSGKAGELFFGEGSRLTVL.

The V gene is TRBV19, the J gene TRBJ1-4; tentative D call: TRBD1 (6 bases). The V end was cut by 0 bases, the J end by 11 bases, with 16 bases between. CDR1 is LNHDA and CDR2 is SQIVND in the germline V gene (reference sequence). The CDR3 extends over 15 amino acids. CDR3 residues: CASSIEYGGPGKLFF. CDR3 nucleotides: TGTGCCAGTAGTATAGAGTACGGGGGGCCTGGGAAACTGTTTTTT.

This clonotype was found a few times. V gene TRBV3-1 combines with J gene TRBJ2-1; 8 nucleotides align to TRBD2. V shed 1 base, J shed 7 bases, and the junction held 6 bases outside the gene matches. This CDR3 contains 15 residues. The germline gives CDR1 LGHDT, CDR2 YNNKEL (reference sequence). CDR3 loop: CASSQAREGQNEQFF. CDR3 in DNA: TGTGCCAGCAGCCAAGCACGGGAGGGCCAAAATGAGCAGTTCTTC.

At least ten counts were recorded for this clonotype. The rearrangement uses TRBV20-1 and TRBJ2-5; D is unclear. In germline, CDR1 is DFQATT, CDR2 SNEGSKA (reference sequence). V gave up 4 bases and J gave up 4 bases, with 37 bases separating them. The length of the CDR3 is 21 residues. CDR3: CSAICKDRCSESKALLETQYF. As DNA, the CDR3 is TGCAGTGCTATATGTAAGGATCGCTGCAGCGAGAGTAAGGCGTTACTAGAGACCCAGTACTTC.

This chain joins TRBV4-3 and TRBJ2-1; TRBD2 agrees at 10 bases. Germline V gene sequence: CDR1 LGHNA, CDR2 YSLEER. The trim removed 0 bases at V and 10 bases at J, leaving 0 bases unmatched. The CDR3 covers 13 residues. The CDR3 nucleotides read TGCGCCAGCAGCCAAGAACTAGCGGGAGAGCAGTTCTTC. Translating gives CASSQELAGEQFF.

The V and J genes are TRBV30 and TRBJ2-1; no clear D gene. Per germline, CDR1 GTSNPN and CDR2 SVGIG (reference sequence). The CDR3 spans 15 residues. Trimming cost V 0 bases and J 0 bases, with 9 bases left between them. The CDR3 sequence is CAWSVRNYSYNEQFF. CDR3 coding DNA: TGTGCCTGGAGTGTACGGAACTACTCCTACAATGAGCAGTTCTTC.

This clonotype came up many times. The CDR3 loop reads CASSPRQGNSPLHF. The DNA for the CDR3 is TGTGCCAGCAGCCCCCGACAGGGCAACTCACCCCTCCACTTT. This chain joins TRBV11-3 and TRBJ1-6; 7 bases are a match to TRBD1. The V and J ends lost 5 bases and 10 bases, in that order; junction bases with no gene match: 8. Germline CDR1 reads SGHNT; CDR2 reads YENEEA. The length of the CDR3 is 14 residues.

The V and J genes are TRBV2 and TRBJ2-1; TRBD2 might be the D (6 bases). Trimming shortened V by 7 bases and J by 2 bases, and 21 bases separated the two germline ends. Germline lookup yields CDR1 SNHLY and CDR2 FYNNEI. The CDR3 contains 17 residues. The CDR3 loop is CASINLRDLYPYNEQFF. In nucleotides, the CDR3 is TGTGCCAGCATCAATTTAAGGGACTTATACCCCTACAATGAGCAGTTCTTC. The full variable domain, with the rest looked up from reference TRBV2 and TRBJ2-1, is EPEVTQTPSHQVTQMGQEVILRCVPISNHLYFYWYRQILGQKVEFLVSFYNNEISEKSEIFDDQFSVERPDGSNFTLKIRSTKLEDSAMYFCASINLRDLYPYNEQFFGPGTRLTVL.